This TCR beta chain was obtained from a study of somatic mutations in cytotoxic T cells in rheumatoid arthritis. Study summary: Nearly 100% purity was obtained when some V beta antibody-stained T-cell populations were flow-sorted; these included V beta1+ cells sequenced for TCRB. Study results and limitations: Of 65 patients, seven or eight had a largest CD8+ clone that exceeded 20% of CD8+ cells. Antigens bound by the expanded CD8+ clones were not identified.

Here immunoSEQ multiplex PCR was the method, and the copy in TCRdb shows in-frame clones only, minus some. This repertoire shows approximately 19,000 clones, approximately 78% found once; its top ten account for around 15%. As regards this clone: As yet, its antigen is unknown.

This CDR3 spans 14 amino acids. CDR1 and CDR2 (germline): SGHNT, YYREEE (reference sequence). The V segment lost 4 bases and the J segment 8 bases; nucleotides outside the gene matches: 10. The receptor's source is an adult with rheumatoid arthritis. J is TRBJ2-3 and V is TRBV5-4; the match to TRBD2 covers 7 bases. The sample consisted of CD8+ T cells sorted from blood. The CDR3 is CASSLTSTLPTQYF. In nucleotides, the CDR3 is TGTGCCAGCAGCCTGACTAGCACGCTGCCTACGCAGTATTTT.